The 3 T cell receptor beta chains presented below share a single source sample, sequenced in a study of early T cells in non-severe SARS-CoV-2 infection. TCRdb reanalysed the 5' RACE reads using MiXCR and keeps one entry per CDR3 protein. The sample includes approximately 97,000 distinct CDR3 sequences, roughly 11% of them seen just once. Material: whole blood, obtained at baseline. The source is an adult who was a healthcare worker with PCR-confirmed SARS-CoV-2 infection or an uninfected control (not recorded which).

This clonotype has a handful of counts. This chain joins TRBV12-3 or TRBV12-4 and TRBJ2-3; TRBD2 agrees at 9 bases. There are 15 residues in the CDR3. With 6 bases clipped from V and 4 bases from J, the junction kept 8 bases outside the gene matches. The CDR3 region is CASRTGAGGADTQYF. In DNA, the CDR3 is TGTGCCAGCAGAACCGGAGCGGGGGGCGCAGATACGCAGTATTTT.

This clonotype has ten or more counts. The V call is TRBV6-1, the J call TRBJ2-7; 8 bases align to TRBD1. Per the germline V gene, CDR1 is MNHNS and CDR2 is SASEGT. Unmatched junction bases numbered 13, after V lost 6 bases and J lost 3 bases. The CDR3 contains 16 residues. The CDR3: CASSKHPRTGNYEQYF. CDR3 coding DNA: TGTGCCAGCAGCAAACATCCAAGGACAGGGAACTACGAGCAGTACTTC.

This clonotype was detected many times. This chain uses TRBV20-1 with TRBJ2-1; 11 positions agree with TRBD2. V was pared by 3 bases and J by 7 bases, with 17 bases of the junction left unmatched. This CDR3 has 18 amino acids. Germline CDR1 and CDR2: DFQATT and SNEGSKA (reference sequence). CDR3 DNA sequence: TGCAGTGCTAGTTCCCTAGCGGGAGGTTGGGGGTTGGGAAATGAGCAGTTCTTC. Its protein is CSASSLAGGWGLGNEQFF.